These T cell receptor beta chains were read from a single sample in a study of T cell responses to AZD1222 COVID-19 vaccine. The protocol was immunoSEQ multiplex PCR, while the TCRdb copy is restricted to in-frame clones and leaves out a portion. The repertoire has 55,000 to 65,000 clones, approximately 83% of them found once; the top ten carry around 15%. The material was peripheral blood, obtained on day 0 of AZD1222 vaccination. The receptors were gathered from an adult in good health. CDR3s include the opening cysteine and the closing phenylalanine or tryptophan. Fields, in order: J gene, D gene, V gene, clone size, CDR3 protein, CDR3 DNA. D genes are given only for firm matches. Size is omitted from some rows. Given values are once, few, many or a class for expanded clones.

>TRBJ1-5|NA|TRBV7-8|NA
CASSQAGNGNQPQHF
TGTGCCAGCAGCCAAGCGGGGAATGGCAATCAGCCCCAGCATTTT
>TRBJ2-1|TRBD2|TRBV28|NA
CASSPLKGSGGPRNEQFF
TGTGCCAGCAGTCCGCTAAAGGGTAGCGGGGGGCCCCGTAATGAGCAGTTCTTC
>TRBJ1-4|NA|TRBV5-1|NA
CASSRNLGVSEKLFF
TGCGCCAGCAGCCGTAACTTGGGAGTAAGTGAAAAACTGTTTTTT
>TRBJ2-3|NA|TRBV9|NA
CASSVASPDVGDTQYF
TGTGCCAGCAGCGTAGCTAGTCCGGATGTGGGAGATACGCAGTATTTT
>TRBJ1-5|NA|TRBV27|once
CASSFHGTMDQPQHF
TGTGCCAGCAGTTTCCACGGGACAATGGATCAGCCCCAGCATTTT
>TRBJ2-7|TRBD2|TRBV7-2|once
CASSSQTSGGVYEQYF
TGTGCCAGCAGCTCCCAGACTAGCGGGGGGGTTTACGAGCAGTACTTC
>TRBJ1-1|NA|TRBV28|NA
CASSSQGLRSFAFF
TGTGCCAGCAGTTCCCAGGGCCTGAGATCGTTCGCTTTCTTT
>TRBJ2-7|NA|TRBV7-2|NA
CASSLASASFNEQYF
TGTGCCAGCAGCTTAGCATCGGCTAGTTTTAACGAGCAGTACTTC
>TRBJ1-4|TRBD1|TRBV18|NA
CASSQGQNNEKLFF
TGTGCCAGCTCCCAGGGACAGAATAATGAAAAACTGTTTTTT
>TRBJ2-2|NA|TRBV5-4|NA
CASSFTGELFF
TGTGCCAGCAGCTTCACCGGGGAGCTGTTTTTT
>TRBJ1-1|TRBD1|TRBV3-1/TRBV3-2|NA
CASSHGDRGGVEAFF
TGTGCCAGCAGCCATGGGGACAGGGGTGGCGTTGAAGCTTTCTTT
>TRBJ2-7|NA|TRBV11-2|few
CASSPQGRIAYEQYF
TGTGCCAGCAGCCCACAGGGTAGGATTGCCTACGAGCAGTACTTC
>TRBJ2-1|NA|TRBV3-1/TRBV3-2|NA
CASSQDATYNEQFF
TGTGCCAGCAGCCAAGATGCCACTTACAATGAGCAGTTCTTC
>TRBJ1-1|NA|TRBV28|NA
CASSLFGFSTEAFF
TGTGCCAGCAGTTTATTTGGGTTTAGCACTGAAGCTTTCTTT
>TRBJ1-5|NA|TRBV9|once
CASSVPDQPQHF
TGTGCCAGCAGCGTACCCGATCAGCCCCAGCATTTT
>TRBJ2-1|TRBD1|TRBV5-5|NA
CASSLADRGGLDEQFF
TGTGCCAGCAGCTTGGCGGACAGAGGGGGCTTGGATGAGCAGTTCTTC
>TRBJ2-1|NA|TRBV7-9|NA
CASSLGGASYNEQFF
TGTGCCAGCAGCTTAGGGGGGGCAAGCTACAATGAGCAGTTCTTC
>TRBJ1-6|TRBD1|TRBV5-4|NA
CASSPYRGRDSPLHF
TGTGCCAGCAGCCCTTACAGGGGTCGAGATTCACCCCTCCACTTT
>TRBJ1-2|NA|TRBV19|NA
CAVETGSNYGYTF
TGTGCCGTTGAGACAGGATCCAACTATGGCTACACCTTC
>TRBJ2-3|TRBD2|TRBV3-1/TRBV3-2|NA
CASSPGLAGGDTQYF
TGTGCCAGCAGCCCGGGACTAGCGGGGGGGGATACGCAGTATTTT
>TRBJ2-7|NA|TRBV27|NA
CASSFGGKAYEQYF
TGTGCCAGCAGTTTTGGGGGAAAAGCCTACGAGCAGTACTTC
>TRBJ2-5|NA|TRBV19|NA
CASHYGETQYF
TGTGCCAGTCACTACGGGGAGACCCAGTACTTC
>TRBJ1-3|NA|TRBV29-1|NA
CSVDIAGGNTIYF
TGCAGCGTTGATATCGCTGGAGGAAACACCATATATTTT
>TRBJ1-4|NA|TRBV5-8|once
CASGTNRGLAFF
TGTGCCAGCGGGACGAACCGGGGTTTGGCTTTTTTT
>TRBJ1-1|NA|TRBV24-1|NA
CATSVGGGTEAFF
TGTGCCACCAGTGTAGGCGGGGGGACTGAAGCTTTCTTT
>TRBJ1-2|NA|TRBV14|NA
CASSLRDHGYTF
TGTGCCAGCAGTTTAAGGGATCATGGCTACACCTTC
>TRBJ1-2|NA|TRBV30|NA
CAWSVEEEPGYTF
TGTGCCTGGAGTGTTGAGGAGGAACCTGGCTACACCTTC
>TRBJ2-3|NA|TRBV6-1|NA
CASSETPQYF
TGTGCCAGCAGTGAAACCCCGCAGTATTTT
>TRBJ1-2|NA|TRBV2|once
CASSTEDSYLPHRDIDYGYTF
TGTGCCAGCAGTACCGAAGACAGCTACCTACCCCATAGGGATATAGACTATGGCTACACCTTC
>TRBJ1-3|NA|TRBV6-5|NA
CASSYGGPSGNTIYF
TGTGCCAGCAGTTACGGGGGTCCCTCTGGAAACACCATATATTTT
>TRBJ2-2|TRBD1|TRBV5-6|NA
CASSFRDRSTGELFF
TGTGCCAGCAGCTTCCGGGACAGGAGCACCGGGGAGCTGTTTTTT
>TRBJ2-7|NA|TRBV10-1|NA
CASSESRGFGYEQYF
TGCGCCAGCAGTGAGTCTCGGGGATTCGGATACGAGCAGTACTTC
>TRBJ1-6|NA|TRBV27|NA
CASSYIQGGSPLHF
TGTGCCAGCAGTTATATCCAGGGAGGTTCACCCCTCCACTTT
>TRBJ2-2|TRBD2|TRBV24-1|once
CATSDLSQRGDTGELFF
TGTGCCACCAGTGATTTGAGTCAGCGGGGGGACACCGGGGAGCTGTTTTTT
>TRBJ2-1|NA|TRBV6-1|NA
CASSELGGGLNEQFF
TGTGCCAGCAGTGAATTAGGCGGGGGCCTTAATGAGCAGTTCTTC
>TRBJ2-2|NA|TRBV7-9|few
CASSPGDLLTGELFF
TGTGCCAGCAGCCCCGGGGACCTCCTCACCGGGGAGCTGTTTTTT
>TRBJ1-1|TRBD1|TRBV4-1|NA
CASSPRDSHEAFF
TGCGCCAGCAGCCCCCGGGACAGCCATGAAGCTTTCTTT
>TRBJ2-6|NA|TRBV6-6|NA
CASLDAGANVLTF
TGTGCCAGCCTAGACGCTGGGGCCAACGTCCTGACTTTC
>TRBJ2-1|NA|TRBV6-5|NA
CASMRGSYNEQFF
TGTGCCAGCATGAGGGGATCCTACAATGAGCAGTTCTTC
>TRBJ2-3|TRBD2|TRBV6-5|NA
CASILSAGGRGTQYF
TGTGCCAGCATCCTATCGGCGGGGGGGCGCGGGACGCAGTATTTT
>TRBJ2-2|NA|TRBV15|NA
CATSRGLAGELFF
TGTGCCACCAGCAGGGGTTTGGCCGGGGAGCTGTTTTTT
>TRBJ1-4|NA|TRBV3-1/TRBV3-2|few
CASSHPTGEKLFF
TGTGCCAGCAGCCACCCCACAGGGGAAAAACTGTTTTTT
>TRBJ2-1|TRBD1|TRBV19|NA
CASYGTGTYNEQFF
TGTGCCAGTTACGGGACAGGGACCTACAATGAGCAGTTCTTC
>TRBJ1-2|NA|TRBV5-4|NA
CASSLDRVGYTF
TGTGCCAGCAGCTTGGACAGGGTTGGCTACACCTTC